The TCR beta chain under discussion was sequenced for a study of blood T cell repertoires in COVID-19. Turning to the study itself: Whether acute or convalescent, the COVID-19 samples came from the United States, Italy and Spain. The cDNA or gDNA used as material had been derived from T cells, B-cell-depleted T cells, or PBMCs.

The repertoire was sequenced with immunoSEQ multiplex PCR; TCRdb's copy has only in-frame clones and lacks some. The table has 360,000 or so clones, roughly four fifths seen once. Participants came from about 24 US areas, aged about 18 to 89 years. V shed 1 base, J shed 8 bases, and the junction held 7 bases outside the gene matches. The CDR3 contains 14 residues. CDR1 SGHTA and CDR2 FQGNSA come from the germline V gene. The TCR comes from a woman in her 50s who had recovered from COVID-19. The V gene is TRBV7-2, the J gene TRBJ1-1; 7 bases line up with TRBD1. Sequenced sample: PBMCs or T cells enriched from blood (not recorded which). In DNA form, the CDR3 reads TGTGCCAGCAGCTTAGAACCCGGGACAGCAGAAGCTTTCTTT. As protein: CASSLEPGTAEAFF. Combining the CDR3 with reference TRBV7-2 and TRBJ1-1 gives the whole variable domain GAGVSQSPSNKVTEKGKDVELRCDPISGHTALYWYRQSLGQGLEFLIYFQGNSAPDKSGLPSDRFSAERTGGSVSTLTIQRTQQEDSAVYLCASSLEPGTAEAFFGQGTRLTVV.